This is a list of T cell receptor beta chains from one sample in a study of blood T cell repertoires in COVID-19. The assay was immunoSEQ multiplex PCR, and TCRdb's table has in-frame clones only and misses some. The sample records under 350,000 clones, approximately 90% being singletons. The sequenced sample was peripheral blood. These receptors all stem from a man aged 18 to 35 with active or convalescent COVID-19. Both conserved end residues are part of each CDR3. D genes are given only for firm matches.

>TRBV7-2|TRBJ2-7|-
CASSPGFRYISYEQYF
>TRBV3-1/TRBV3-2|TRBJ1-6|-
CASSQADSNSPLHF
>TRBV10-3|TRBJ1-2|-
CAISESEGYYGYTF
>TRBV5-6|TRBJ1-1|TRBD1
CASTGTETEAFF
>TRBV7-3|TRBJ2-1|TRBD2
CASSTAGTMSYNEQFF
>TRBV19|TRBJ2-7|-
CASSIGRGVSYEQYF
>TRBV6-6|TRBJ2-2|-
CASSYNLGGGTGELFF
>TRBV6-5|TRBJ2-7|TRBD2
CASRERGPSYEQYF
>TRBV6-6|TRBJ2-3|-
CASSTGGPGTDTQYF
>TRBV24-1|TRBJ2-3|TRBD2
CATSPPGQRDTDTQYF
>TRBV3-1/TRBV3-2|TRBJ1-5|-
CASSQDPGGNQPQHF
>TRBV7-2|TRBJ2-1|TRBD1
CASSSGGQVHNEQFF
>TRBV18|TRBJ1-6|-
CASSPDSSYNSPLHF
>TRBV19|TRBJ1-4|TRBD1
CASRRTGEGSWASEKLFF